This T cell receptor beta chain was documented in a study of T cells after yellow fever vaccination. Study overall: Each low-cell-number fraction was prepared by means of SMART-Seq v4 Ultra Low Input.

A few counts support this clonotype. No antigen is known for it. MiXCR, run by TCRdb on the 5' RACE reads, gives a single entry per CDR3 protein. The sample contains 500,000 to 650,000 distinct CDR3 sequences, about 12% of which appear only once. Study outcomes and limitations: Clonotypes appearing in both CD4 and CD8 compartments existed, and their share was small.

The V gene lost 1 base and the J gene lost 10 bases, with 12 bases spanning the gap. This CDR3 has 13 residues. In germline, CDR1 is SGHVS, CDR2 FNYEAQ. The material was PBMCs, obtained on the day of the yellow fever booster vaccination. The TCR was taken from a man aged 25-45 years who received the YFV17D yellow fever vaccine. The chain links TRBV7-6 to TRBJ2-3; D ambiguous. The CDR3 region has the DNA TGTGCCAGCAGCTTAGAGGGTCCCCAGCCGCAGTATTTT. Residues: CASSLEGPQPQYF.